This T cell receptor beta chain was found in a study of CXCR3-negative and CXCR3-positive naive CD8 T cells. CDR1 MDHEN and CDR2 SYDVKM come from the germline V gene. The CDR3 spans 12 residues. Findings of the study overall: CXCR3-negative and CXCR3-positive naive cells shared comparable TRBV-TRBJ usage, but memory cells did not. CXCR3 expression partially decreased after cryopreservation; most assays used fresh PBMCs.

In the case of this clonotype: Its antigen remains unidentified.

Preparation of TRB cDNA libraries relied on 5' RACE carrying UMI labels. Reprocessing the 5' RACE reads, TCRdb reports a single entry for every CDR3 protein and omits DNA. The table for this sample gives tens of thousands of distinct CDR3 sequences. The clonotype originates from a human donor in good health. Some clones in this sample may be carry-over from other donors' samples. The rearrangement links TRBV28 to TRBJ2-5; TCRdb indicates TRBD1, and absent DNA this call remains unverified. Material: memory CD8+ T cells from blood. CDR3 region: CASTPPRGTQYF. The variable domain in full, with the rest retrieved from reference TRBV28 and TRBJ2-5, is DVKVTQSSRYLVKRTGEKVFLECVQDMDHENMFWYRQDPGLGLRLIYFSYDVKMKEKGDIPEGYSVSREKKERFSLILESASTNQTSMYLCASTPPRGTQYFGPGTRLLVL.